This T cell receptor beta chain was recorded in a study of cytomegalovirus exposure and HLA in healthy donors. Study-wide background: Of the donors genotyped, approximately 430 in all, 81% fell in the Caucasian-associated ancestry cluster. General study findings and limits: A later analysis linked a missense DCLRE1C variant to TCR beta V- and J-gene trimming.

It was with 60 Vbeta and 13 Jbeta primers that the PCR ran. Repertoires were generated with immunoSEQ multiplex PCR, while TCRdb's copy carries only in-frame clones and drops some. This table holds about 94,000 clones, about 7.6% found once. Remarks on this clone: Antigen specificity is unknown.

The clonotype originates from a middle-aged man in good health and CMV-seronegative. The sample consisted of PBMCs.

DNA for the CDR3: TGTGCCAGCAACGTGGACAGGGCGAAAGAGACCCAGTACTTC. Translating gives CASNVDRAKETQYF. This chain joins TRBV5-4 and TRBJ2-5; 8 nucleotides match TRBD1. Germline CDR1 and CDR2: SGHNT and YYREEE (reference sequence). This CDR3 is built from 14 residues. V was pared by 6 bases and J by 3 bases, with 7 bases of the junction left unmatched.